This TCR beta chain was sequenced in a study of early T cells in non-severe SARS-CoV-2 infection. Each cDNA molecule carried a unique molecular identifier. From the 5' RACE reads, TCRdb called clonotypes with MiXCR, one entry per CDR3 protein. Found here are some 30,000 distinct CDR3 sequences, under 6% of them singletons; the top ten hold 13%. This clonotype was observed many times. As yet, its antigen is unknown. V shed 5 bases, J shed 9 bases, and the junction held 16 bases outside the gene matches. This CDR3 has 17 amino acids. CDR1 is MDHEN and CDR2 is SYDVKM in the germline V gene. Study conclusions and caveats: Matching results from VDJdb favored anti-spike CD8 responses, leaving private and CD4 specificities undetected.

The TCR was taken from an adult who was a healthcare worker with PCR-confirmed SARS-CoV-2 infection or an uninfected control (not recorded which). The sample was whole blood. The gene calls are TRBV28 and TRBJ2-1; 10 nucleotides match TRBD2. The CDR3 sequence: CASSPSIAGGVSSEQFF. The CDR3 DNA follows: TGTGCCAGCAGTCCAAGCATAGCGGGGGGAGTCTCGAGTGAGCAGTTCTTC.